This paragraph covers one T cell receptor (beta chain) sequence. The antigen is unknown. The sample originates from a study of long-term antiretroviral therapy in people with HIV. Study-level points and caveats: The range of CDR3 lengths in HIV repertoires proved narrower than that found in controls.

Between the trimmed V and J ends, which lost 0 bases and 2 bases, there was a span of 8 bases. The CDR3 sequence is 16 residues long. Germline V gene data show CDR1 as KGHSH and CDR2 as LQKENI. Survey level was the resolution at which the v3.0 immunoSEQ assay ran. Data came from immunoSEQ multiplex PCR; TCRdb stores just in-frame clones and leaves some out. This sample carries around 20,000 clones, about 78% of them seen once, and the ten largest clones take 14%. V is TRBV18 and J is TRBJ2-6, with unresolved D. The sequence was obtained from a woman aged 25 to 45 with HIV. The sample was unsorted PBMCs, taken 2.9 years after starting antiretroviral therapy. The CDR3 loop is CASSPPGTAGANVLTF. As DNA, the CDR3 is TGTGCCAGCTCACCACCGGGTACTGCTGGGGCCAACGTCCTGACTTTC.